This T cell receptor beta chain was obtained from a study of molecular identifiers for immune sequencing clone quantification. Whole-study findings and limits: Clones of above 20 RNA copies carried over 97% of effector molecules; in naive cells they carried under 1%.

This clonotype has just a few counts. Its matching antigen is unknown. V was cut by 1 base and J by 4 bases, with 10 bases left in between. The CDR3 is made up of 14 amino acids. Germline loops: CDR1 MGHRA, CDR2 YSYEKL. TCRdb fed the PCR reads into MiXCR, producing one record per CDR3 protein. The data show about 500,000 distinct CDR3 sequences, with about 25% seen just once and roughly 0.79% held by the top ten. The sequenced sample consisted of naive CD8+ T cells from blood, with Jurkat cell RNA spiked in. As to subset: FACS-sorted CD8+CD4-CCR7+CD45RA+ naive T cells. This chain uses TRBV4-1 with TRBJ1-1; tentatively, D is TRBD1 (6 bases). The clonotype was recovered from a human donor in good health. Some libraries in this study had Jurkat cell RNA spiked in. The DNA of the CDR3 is TGCGCCAGCAGCCAAGTGCAGGGGATCACTGAAGCTTTCTTT. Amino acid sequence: CASSQVQGITEAFF.